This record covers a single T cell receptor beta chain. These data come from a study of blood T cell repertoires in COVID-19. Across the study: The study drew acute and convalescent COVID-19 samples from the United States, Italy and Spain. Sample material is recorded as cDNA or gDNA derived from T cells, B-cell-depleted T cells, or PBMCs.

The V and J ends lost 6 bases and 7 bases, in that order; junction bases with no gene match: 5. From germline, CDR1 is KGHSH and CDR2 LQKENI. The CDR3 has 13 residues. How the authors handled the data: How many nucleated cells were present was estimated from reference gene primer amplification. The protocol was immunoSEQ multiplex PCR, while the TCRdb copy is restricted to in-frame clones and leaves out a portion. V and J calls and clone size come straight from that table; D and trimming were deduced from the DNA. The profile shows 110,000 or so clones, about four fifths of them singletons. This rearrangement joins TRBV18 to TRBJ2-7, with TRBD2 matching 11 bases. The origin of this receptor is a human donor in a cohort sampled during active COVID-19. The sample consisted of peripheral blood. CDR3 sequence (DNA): TGTGCCAGCTCGACTAGCGGGGCGAGGGAGCAGTACTTC. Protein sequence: CASSTSGAREQYF.